These 23 T cell receptor beta chains originate from one sample sequenced in a study of blood T cells in healthy people across ages. A second 7 to 11 cycle PCR used barcoded and J-beta primers. One entry per CDR3 protein results from TCRdb running MiXCR on the 5' RACE reads. This table holds some 1.1 million distinct CDR3 sequences, under 40% found once. Sequenced input: blood. The receptors shown here come from a man between 18 and 29 years old in good health.

The gene calls are TRBV28 and TRBJ2-3; the D call may be TRBD1 or TRBD2 (7 bases each). Germline V gene lookup returns CDR1 MDHEN and CDR2 SYDVKM. This CDR3 is built from 15 residues. With 1 base removed from V and 4 bases from J, the gap between germline ends came to 12 bases. This CDR3 is CASSLYPGGADTQYF. DNA for the CDR3: TGTGCCAGCAGTTTATACCCAGGGGGGGCAGATACGCAGTATTTT.

This clonotype showed up just a few times. This chain joins TRBV25-1 and TRBJ2-4; D assignment may be TRBD1 or TRBD2 (5 bases each). CDR1 and CDR2 (germline): MGHDK, SYGVNS. Trimming pared 4 bases from V and 6 bases from J, leaving 16 bases between. The CDR3 covers 15 residues. CDR3 in amino acids: CASSGNTGTRNIQYF. The CDR3 region has the DNA TGTGCCAGCAGTGGAAACACGGGGACGAGAAACATTCAGTACTTC.

This clonotype was seen a few times. The CDR3 nucleotides read TGCAGTGCTAGGAAGGGTGACTTCTCAATGTACGAGCAGTACTTC. Protein product: CSARKGDFSMYEQYF. This sequence joins TRBV20-1 and TRBJ2-7; D not resolved. CDR1 and CDR2 (germline): DFQATT, SNEGSKA (reference sequence). The CDR3 totals 15 residues. V gave up 3 bases and J gave up 4 bases, with 19 bases separating them.

This clonotype has only a few counts. The chain couples TRBV9 to TRBJ1-2; a possible D gene is TRBD1 (6 bases). The CDR3 spans 17 residues. The germline CDR1 and CDR2 sequences are SGDLS and YYNGEE. V shed 7 bases and J shed 3 bases, with 25 bases lying between them. CDR3 in DNA: TGTGCCAGCGTACTAAACCCCAGGGGCAGTACCTACTATGGCTACACCTTC. Protein product: CASVLNPRGSTYYGYTF.

The chain uses TRBV2 and TRBJ1-5; D remains ambiguous. The CDR3 has 15 amino acids. CDR1 is SNHLY and CDR2 is FYNNEI in the germline V gene. The V gene lost 2 bases and the J gene lost 3 bases, with 11 bases spanning the gap. Written as DNA, the CDR3 is TGTGCCAGCAGTGAATTGGGTTGGGACAATCAGCCCCAGCATTTT. Encoded protein: CASSELGWDNQPQHF.

The chain is built from TRBV5-6 and TRBJ2-7; no reliable D call. CDR3 length equals 13 residues. Between the trimmed V and J ends, which lost 5 bases and 2 bases, there was a span of 11 bases. Germline CDR1 is SGHDT and CDR2 is YYEEEE. The CDR3 sequence is CASSVYGPYEQYF. The CDR3 bases are TGTGCCAGCAGTGTGTACGGGCCCTACGAGCAGTACTTC.

The chain recombines TRBV20-1 with TRBJ1-1, with TRBD1 as a possible D gene (5 bases). The V gene's germline CDR1 is DFQATT and CDR2 SNEGSKA (reference sequence). Trimming took off 3 bases at V and 4 bases at J, with 15 bases between the two ends. There are 14 residues in the CDR3. In nucleotides, the CDR3 is TGCAGTGCTAGCCAGGGATTAAGGAGCACTGAAGCTTTCTTT. Translated, it gives CSASQGLRSTEAFF.

The chain combines TRBV28 with TRBJ2-1; TRBD2 aligns across 11 bases. The ends lost 4 bases at V and 15 bases at J; junction bases unmatched: 5. Germline lookup yields CDR1 MDHEN and CDR2 SYDVKM. This CDR3 comprises 12 residues. The CDR3 reads CASSSLAGGTFF. In DNA, the CDR3 is TGTGCCAGCAGTTCCCTAGCGGGGGGCACGTTCTTC.

The chain uses TRBV6-5 and TRBJ1-2, with TRBD1 matching 11 bases. This CDR3 comprises 16 residues. CDR1 MNHEY and CDR2 SVGAGI come from the germline V gene. V gave up 0 bases and J gave up 4 bases; unmatched junction bases: 4. For the CDR3, the DNA is TGTGCCAGCAGTTACTCGAGGACAGGGGGCGGCTATGGCTACACCTTC. This sequence encodes CASSYSRTGGGYGYTF.

This clonotype was seen a handful of times. The chain uses TRBV27 and TRBJ1-2; 7 nucleotides align to TRBD1. V lost 5 bases, J lost 8 bases, and 14 bases stayed unmatched. CDR3 length: 15 residues. CDR1 is MNHEY, CDR2 SMNVEV, per germline (reference sequence). The CDR3 protein is CASSTLGTDLFGYTF. The CDR3 nucleotides are TGTGCCAGCAGTACCCTCGGGACAGATTTGTTCGGCTACACCTTC.

V is TRBV20-1 and J is TRBJ2-1; D remains ambiguous. Looked up from germline, CDR1 is DFQATT and CDR2 is SNEGSKA (reference sequence). V lost 0 bases and J 1 base, leaving 16 bases between the germline ends. This CDR3 has 17 residues. The CDR3 DNA sequence: TGCAGTGCTAGAGATAGCTTAGGCAGGAAGTCCTACAATGAGCAGTTCTTC. Its protein is CSARDSLGRKSYNEQFF.

The chain couples TRBV4-1 to TRBJ2-1; 7 bases are shared with TRBD2. The trim removed 0 bases at V and 5 bases at J, leaving 7 bases unmatched. In germline, CDR1 is MGHRA, CDR2 YSYEKL. CDR3 length: 16 residues. CDR3 coding DNA: TGCGCCAGCAGCCAAGAAAAGCGGGGAGGTAACAATGAGCAGTTCTTC. Translated: CASSQEKRGGNNEQFF.

In this sample, this clonotype turned up many times. This chain uses TRBV4-3 with TRBJ2-6, with D perhaps given as TRBD1 or TRBD2 (5 bases each). From germline, CDR1 is LGHNA and CDR2 YSLEER. V lost 0 bases and J 2 bases, leaving 8 bases between the germline ends. The length of the CDR3 is 16 residues. CDR3 DNA sequence: TGCGCCAGCAGCCAAGATGGGGGAACTGGGGCCAACGTCCTGACTTTC. The encoded protein is CASSQDGGTGANVLTF.

By share, this clonotype ranks as medium-sized. This may be a read error: a much more frequent sequence differs by one nucleotide. The chain is built from TRBV10-3 and TRBJ2-5; 8 nucleotides agree with TRBD2. The J segment lost 11 bases and the V segment lost 6 bases, leaving 11 bases of the junction unmatched. CDR1 and CDR2 from the germline V gene are ENHRY and SYGVKD. This CDR3 is built from 13 residues. CDR3 DNA sequence: TGTGCCATCAGGCGCGGGGGGCCCAATGAGCAGTACTTC. It specifies CAIRRGGPNEQYF.

This clonotype appeared a few times. The chain is built from TRBV20-1 and TRBJ1-5; D not certain. V shed 3 bases and J shed 2 bases, with 20 bases lying between them. The CDR3 has 17 amino acids. The germline V gene has CDR1 DFQATT and CDR2 SNEGSKA (reference sequence). CDR3 sequence (DNA): TGCAGTGCTAGTTTTCCCCTCCCGTCCGATGGCAATCAGCCCCAGCATTTT. Protein sequence: CSASFPLPSDGNQPQHF.

The chain is built from TRBV27 and TRBJ2-5; D gene ambiguous. The V and J ends lost 6 bases and 0 bases respectively, with 14 bases between them. The CDR3 consists of 15 residues. Per the germline V gene, CDR1 is MNHEY and CDR2 is SMNVEV (reference sequence). This CDR3 is CASSRVTIYQETQYF. The DNA for the CDR3 is TGTGCCAGCAGCCGAGTTACAATCTACCAAGAGACCCAGTACTTC.

This chain uses TRBV12-3 or TRBV12-4 with TRBJ1-1; 8 bases are shared with TRBD1. The CDR3 sequence is 14 residues long. V shed 6 bases and J 2 bases; nucleotides not matched to a gene: 5. The CDR3 bases are TGTGCCAGCAGGCCAGGGGGCGGAAACACTGAAGCTTTCTTT. Translation: CASRPGGGNTEAFF.

This clonotype was recorded at least ten times. The chain couples TRBV4-3 to TRBJ2-1; TRBD2 matches 9 bases. The CDR3 length is 14 residues. Trimming removed 4 bases from V and 5 bases from J; junction bases left unmatched: 3. From germline, CDR1 is LGHNA and CDR2 YSLEER. The CDR3 loop reads CASSLTSGHNEQFF. The CDR3 coding sequence is TGCGCCAGCAGCCTGACTAGCGGACACAATGAGCAGTTCTTC.

As regards this clonotype: One end of the junction fails to match germline, which may point to a read error. The chain is built from TRBV20-1 and TRBJ2-1, with D uncertain. The CDR3 contains 12 residues. Germline loops: CDR1 DFQATT, CDR2 SNEGSKA (reference sequence). The CDR3 sequence: CSARVNYKEQFF. Written as DNA, the CDR3 is TGCAGTGCTAGAGTTAACTACAAGGAGCAGTTCTTC.

This clonotype was seen only a few times. This CDR3 is CASSGNREEPQHF. The CDR3 nucleotides read TGTGCCAGCAGCGGGAACAGGGAAGAGCCCCAGCATTTT. The chain is built from TRBV12-3 or TRBV12-4 and TRBJ1-5, with D perhaps TRBD1 (6 bases). This CDR3 has 13 amino acids. V dropped 6 bases and J dropped 8 bases, with 14 bases sitting between them.

The chain joins TRBV20-1 to TRBJ1-1, with D unresolved. From germline, CDR1 is DFQATT and CDR2 SNEGSKA (reference sequence). Trimming removed 1 base at V and 4 bases at J, with 10 bases between. The CDR3 is 13 amino acids. The CDR3, as DNA: TGCAGTGCTAGAGTTAGGATGGCCACTGAAGCTTTCTTT. Translated: CSARVRMATEAFF.

This rearrangement joins TRBV25-1 to TRBJ2-4, with 12 positions matching TRBD2. The J call may be incorrect, as the DNA end agrees better with TRBJ2-7. Per the germline V gene, CDR1 is MGHDK and CDR2 is SYGVNS. This CDR3 region has 13 residues. CDR3 loop: CASRTSGGNEQYF. The CDR3 region has the DNA TGTGCCAGCAGGACTAGCGGGGGCAACGAGCAGTACTTC.

This clonotype was counted only a few times. The CDR3 DNA is TGTGCCAGCAGCCTGACTAGCGGGGGGCGAAATGAGCAGTTCTTC. Protein: CASSLTSGGRNEQFF. The V gene is TRBV7-2, the J gene TRBJ2-1; 13 bases match TRBD2. From germline, CDR1 is SGHTA and CDR2 FQGNSA. J lost 7 bases, V lost 5 bases, and 5 bases had no gene match. This CDR3 is 15 amino acids long.